These 5 T cell receptor beta chains were sequenced from one sample in a study of OX40 agonist ivuxolimab in advanced cancers. Library generation was performed with the immunoSEQ multiplex PCR assay. The table was pulled from immuneACCESS by TCRdb, which kept in-frame rearrangements only. Such tables lose some clones; where checked, under half of the loss comes from unresolved V genes, and the rest has no known cause. The sample data list tens of thousands of clones, and roughly nine tenths of these were observed just once. The top ten clonotypes cover about 3.4% of the sample. Sequenced material: CD4+ or CD8+ T cells sorted from blood, taken in a trial of the OX40 agonist ivuxolimab. All receptors derive from an adult with an advanced solid tumor such as melanoma, head and neck, liver or kidney cancer.

This chain connects TRBV25-1 to TRBJ1-5; D uncertain. The CDR3 covers 14 residues. Germline V CDR1 and CDR2: MGHDK, SYGVNS. The V and J ends lost 3 bases and 3 bases respectively, with 9 bases between them. CDR3 in amino acids: CASSDGEVNQPQHF. The CDR3 nucleotides read TGTGCCAGCAGTGATGGTGAGGTCAATCAGCCCCAGCATTTT.

The chain is built from TRBV9 and TRBJ2-7; D possibly corresponds to TRBD1 (6 bases). The germline gives CDR1 SGDLS, CDR2 YYNGEE. V shed 2 bases and J shed 4 bases, with 13 bases lying between them. CDR3 length: 14 residues. This CDR3 is CASSVTGTHYEQYF. CDR3 nucleotide sequence: TGTGCCAGCAGCGTGACTGGGACACATTACGAGCAGTACTTC. Variable domain in full (rest from reference TRBV9 and TRBJ2-7): DSGVTQTPKHLITATGQRVTLRCSPRSGDLSVYWYQQSLDQGLQFLIQYYNGEERAKGNILERFSAQQFPDLHSELNLSSLELGDSALYFCASSVTGTHYEQYFGPGTRLTVT.

The chain uses TRBV10-1 and TRBJ2-1; D perhaps matches TRBD2 (5 bases). V lost 7 bases to trimming and J lost 6 bases, with 7 bases between them. This CDR3 region has 11 residues. Germline CDR1 reads WNHNN; CDR2 reads SYGVQD (reference sequence). DNA of the CDR3: TGCGCCAGCAAGAGCGGCAATGAGCAGTTCTTC. Its translation: CASKSGNEQFF.

The chain joins TRBV5-1 to TRBJ2-2; tentative D call: TRBD1 (5 bases). Germline V gene lookup returns CDR1 SGHRS and CDR2 YFSETQ. The CDR3 length is 14 residues. The V and J ends lost 2 bases and 6 bases respectively, with 11 bases between them. For the CDR3, the DNA is TGCGCCAGCAGCTTCCAGGGTCTGTCCGGGGAGCTGTTTTTT. This translates into CASSFQGLSGELFF.

The chain links TRBV27 to TRBJ2-1; 7 positions agree with TRBD2. The CDR3 is 11 residues long. In germline, CDR1 is MNHEY, CDR2 SMNVEV (reference sequence). The CDR3 here is CGSGRVGEQFF. CDR3 DNA: TGTGGGTCGGGGAGGGTGGGTGAGCAGTTCTTC.